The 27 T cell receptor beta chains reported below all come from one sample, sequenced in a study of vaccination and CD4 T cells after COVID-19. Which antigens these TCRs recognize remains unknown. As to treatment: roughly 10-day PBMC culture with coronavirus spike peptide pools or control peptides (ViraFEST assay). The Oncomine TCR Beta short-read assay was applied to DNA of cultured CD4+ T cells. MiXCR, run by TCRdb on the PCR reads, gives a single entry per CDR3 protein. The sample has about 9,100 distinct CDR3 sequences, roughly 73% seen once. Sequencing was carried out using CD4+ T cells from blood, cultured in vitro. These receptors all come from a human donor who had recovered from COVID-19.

This CDR3 is CASSLGRSSYNEQFF. For the CDR3, the DNA is TGTGCCAGTAGTCTTGGCAGGAGCTCCTACAATGAGCAGTTCTTC. This chain joins TRBV19 and TRBJ2-1; no definite D call. The ends were cut back, 5 bases at V and 0 bases at J, with 11 bases in the middle. CDR1 and CDR2 from the germline V gene are LNHDA and SQIVND (reference sequence). This CDR3 region has 15 residues.

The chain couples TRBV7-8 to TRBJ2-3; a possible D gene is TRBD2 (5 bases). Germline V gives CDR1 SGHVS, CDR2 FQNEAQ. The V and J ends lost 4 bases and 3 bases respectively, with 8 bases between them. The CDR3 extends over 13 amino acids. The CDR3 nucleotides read TGTGCCAGCAGCTCCCGGAGGACAGATACGCAGTATTTT. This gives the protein CASSSRRTDTQYF.

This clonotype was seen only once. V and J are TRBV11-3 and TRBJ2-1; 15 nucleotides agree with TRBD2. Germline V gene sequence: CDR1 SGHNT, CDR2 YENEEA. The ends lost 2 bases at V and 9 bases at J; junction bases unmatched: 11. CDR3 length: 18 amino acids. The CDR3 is CASSLLGPGLAGGGEQFF. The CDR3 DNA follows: TGTGCCAGCAGCTTACTAGGCCCGGGACTAGCGGGGGGAGGTGAGCAGTTCTTC.

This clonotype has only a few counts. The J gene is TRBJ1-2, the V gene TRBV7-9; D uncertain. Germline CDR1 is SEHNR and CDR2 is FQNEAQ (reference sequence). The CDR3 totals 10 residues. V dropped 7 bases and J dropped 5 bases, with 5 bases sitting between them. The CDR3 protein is CASTEYGYTF. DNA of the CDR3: TGTGCCAGCACCGAGTATGGCTACACCTTC.

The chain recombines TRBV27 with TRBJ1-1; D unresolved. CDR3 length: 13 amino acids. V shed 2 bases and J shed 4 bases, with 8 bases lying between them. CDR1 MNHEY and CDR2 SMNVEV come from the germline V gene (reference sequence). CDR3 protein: CASSLGDITEAFF. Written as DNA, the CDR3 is TGTGCCAGCAGTTTAGGAGACATCACTGAAGCTTTCTTT.

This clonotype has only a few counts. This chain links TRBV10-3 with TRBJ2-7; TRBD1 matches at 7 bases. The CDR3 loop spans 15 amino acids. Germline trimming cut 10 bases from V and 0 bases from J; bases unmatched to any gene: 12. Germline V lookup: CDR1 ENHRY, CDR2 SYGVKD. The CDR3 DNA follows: TGTGCCAGCAACACTGCCGGGACAGCCTCCTACGAGCAGTACTTC. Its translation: CASNTAGTASYEQYF.

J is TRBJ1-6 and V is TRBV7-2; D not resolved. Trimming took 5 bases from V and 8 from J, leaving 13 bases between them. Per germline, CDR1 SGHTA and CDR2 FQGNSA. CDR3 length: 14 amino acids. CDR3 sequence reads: CASSLRALYSPLHF. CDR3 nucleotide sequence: TGTGCCAGCAGCCTCCGGGCCCTGTATTCACCCCTCCACTTT.

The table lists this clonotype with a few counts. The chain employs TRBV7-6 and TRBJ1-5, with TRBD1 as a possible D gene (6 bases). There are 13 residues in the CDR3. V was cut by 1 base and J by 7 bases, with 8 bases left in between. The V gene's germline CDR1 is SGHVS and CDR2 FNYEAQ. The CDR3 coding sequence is TGTGCCAGCAGCTTAGAGAGGGGGCAGCCCCAGCATTTT. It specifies CASSLERGQPQHF.

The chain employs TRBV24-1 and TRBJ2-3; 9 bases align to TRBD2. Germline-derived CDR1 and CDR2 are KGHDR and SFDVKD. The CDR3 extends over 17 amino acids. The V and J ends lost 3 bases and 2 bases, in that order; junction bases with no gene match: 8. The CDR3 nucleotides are TGTGCCACCAGTGATAGTCAGCGGGGGGACTACACAGATACGCAGTATTTT. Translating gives CATSDSQRGDYTDTQYF.

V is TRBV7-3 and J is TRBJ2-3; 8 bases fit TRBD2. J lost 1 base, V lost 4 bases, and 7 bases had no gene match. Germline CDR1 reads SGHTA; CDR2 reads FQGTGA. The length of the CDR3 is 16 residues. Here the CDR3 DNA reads TGTGCCAGCAGCTCCCGGGGACTAGTGGGCACAGATACGCAGTATTTT. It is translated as CASSSRGLVGTDTQYF.

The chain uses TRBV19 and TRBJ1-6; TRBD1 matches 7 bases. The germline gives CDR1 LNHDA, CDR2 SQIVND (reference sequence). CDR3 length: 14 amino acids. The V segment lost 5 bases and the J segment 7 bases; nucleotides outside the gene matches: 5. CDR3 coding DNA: TGTGCCAGTAGTGGGGACAGAGAGAATTCACCCCTCCACTTT. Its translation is CASSGDRENSPLHF.

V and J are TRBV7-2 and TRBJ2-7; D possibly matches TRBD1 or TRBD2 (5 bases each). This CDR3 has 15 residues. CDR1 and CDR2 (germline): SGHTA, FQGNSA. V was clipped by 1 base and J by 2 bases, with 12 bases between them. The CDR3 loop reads CASSLGPGTPYEQYF. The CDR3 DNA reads TGTGCCAGCAGCTTAGGTCCAGGGACGCCCTACGAGCAGTACTTC.

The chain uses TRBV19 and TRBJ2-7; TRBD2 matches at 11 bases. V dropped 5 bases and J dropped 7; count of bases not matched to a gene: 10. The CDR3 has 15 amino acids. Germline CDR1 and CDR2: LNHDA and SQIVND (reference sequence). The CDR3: CASSPLAGGPEEQYF. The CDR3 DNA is TGTGCCAGTAGTCCCTTAGCGGGAGGGCCGGAGGAGCAGTACTTC.

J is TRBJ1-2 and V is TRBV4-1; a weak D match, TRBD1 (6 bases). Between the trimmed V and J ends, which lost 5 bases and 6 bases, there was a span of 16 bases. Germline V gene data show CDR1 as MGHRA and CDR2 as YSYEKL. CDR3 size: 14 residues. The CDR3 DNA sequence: TGCGCCAGCAGCTGGGAACCGGGACATCATGGCTACACCTTC. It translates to CASSWEPGHHGYTF.

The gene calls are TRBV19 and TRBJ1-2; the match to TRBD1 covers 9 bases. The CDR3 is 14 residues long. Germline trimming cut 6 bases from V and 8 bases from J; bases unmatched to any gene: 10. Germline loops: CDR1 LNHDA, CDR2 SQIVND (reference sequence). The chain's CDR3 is CASSPTGGGGGYTF. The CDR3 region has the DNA TGTGCCAGTAGCCCGACAGGGGGAGGAGGAGGCTACACCTTC.

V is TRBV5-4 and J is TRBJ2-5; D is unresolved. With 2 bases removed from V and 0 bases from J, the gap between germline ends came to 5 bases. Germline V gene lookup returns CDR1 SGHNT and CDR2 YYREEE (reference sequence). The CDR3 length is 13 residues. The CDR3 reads CASSFVNQETQYF. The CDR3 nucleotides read TGTGCCAGCAGCTTTGTGAACCAAGAGACCCAGTACTTC.

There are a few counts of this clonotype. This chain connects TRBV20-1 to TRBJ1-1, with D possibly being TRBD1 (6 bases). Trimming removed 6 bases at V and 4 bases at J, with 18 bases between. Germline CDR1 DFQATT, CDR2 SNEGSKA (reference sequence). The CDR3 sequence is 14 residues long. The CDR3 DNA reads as TGCAGTGCATTCACAGGGACGGGCAGCACTGAAGCTTTCTTT. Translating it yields CSAFTGTGSTEAFF.

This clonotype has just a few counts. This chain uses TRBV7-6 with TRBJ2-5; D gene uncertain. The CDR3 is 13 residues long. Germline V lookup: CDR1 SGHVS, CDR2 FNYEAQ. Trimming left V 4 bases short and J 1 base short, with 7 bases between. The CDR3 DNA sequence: TGTGCCAGCAGCTCCGGAACCCAAGAGACCCAGTACTTC. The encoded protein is CASSSGTQETQYF.

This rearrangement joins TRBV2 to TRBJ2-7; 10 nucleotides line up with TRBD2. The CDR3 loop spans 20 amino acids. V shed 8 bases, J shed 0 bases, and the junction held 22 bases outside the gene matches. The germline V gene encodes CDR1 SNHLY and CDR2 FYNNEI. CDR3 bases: TGTGCCAGCCTACCAGCGGGTGCCCATACTAGCGGGGAAAGCTCCTACGAGCAGTACTTC. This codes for CASLPAGAHTSGESSYEQYF.

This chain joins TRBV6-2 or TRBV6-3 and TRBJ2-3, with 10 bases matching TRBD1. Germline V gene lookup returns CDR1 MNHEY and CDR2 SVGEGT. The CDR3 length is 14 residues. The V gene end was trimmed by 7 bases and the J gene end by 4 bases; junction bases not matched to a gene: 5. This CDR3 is CASKWTGGSDTQYF. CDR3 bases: TGTGCCAGCAAATGGACAGGGGGGTCAGATACGCAGTATTTT.

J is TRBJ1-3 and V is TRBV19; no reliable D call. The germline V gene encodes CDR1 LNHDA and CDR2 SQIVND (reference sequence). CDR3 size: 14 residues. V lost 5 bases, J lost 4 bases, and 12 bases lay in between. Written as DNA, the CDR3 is TGTGCCAGTAGTCGAGAGAATCCCGGAAACACCATATATTTT. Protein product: CASSRENPGNTIYF.

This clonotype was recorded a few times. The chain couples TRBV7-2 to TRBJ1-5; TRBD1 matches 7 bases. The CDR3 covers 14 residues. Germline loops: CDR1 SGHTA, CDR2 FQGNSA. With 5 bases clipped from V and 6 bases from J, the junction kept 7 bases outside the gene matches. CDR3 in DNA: TGTGCCAGCAGCAAAGACAGGGTCGGTCAGCCCCAGCATTTT. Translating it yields CASSKDRVGQPQHF.

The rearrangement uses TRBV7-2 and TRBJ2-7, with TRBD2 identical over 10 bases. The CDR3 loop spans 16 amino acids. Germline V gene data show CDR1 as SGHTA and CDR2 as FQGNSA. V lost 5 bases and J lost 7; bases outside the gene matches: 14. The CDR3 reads CASSVVLAGALGEQYF. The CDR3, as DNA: TGTGCCAGCAGCGTCGTCCTAGCGGGGGCCCTTGGGGAGCAGTACTTC.

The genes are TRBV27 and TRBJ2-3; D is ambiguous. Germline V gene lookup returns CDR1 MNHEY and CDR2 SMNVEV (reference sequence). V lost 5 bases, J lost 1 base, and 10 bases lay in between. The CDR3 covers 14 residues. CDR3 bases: TGTGCCAGCAGTCGGTATTCAGGCACAGATACGCAGTATTTT. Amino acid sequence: CASSRYSGTDTQYF.

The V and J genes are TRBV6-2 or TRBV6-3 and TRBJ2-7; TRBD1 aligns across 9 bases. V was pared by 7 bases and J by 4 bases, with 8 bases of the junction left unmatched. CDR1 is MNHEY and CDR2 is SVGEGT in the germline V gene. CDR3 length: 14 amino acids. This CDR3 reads CASIPGTGSYEQYF. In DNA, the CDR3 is TGTGCCAGCATCCCCGGGACAGGGAGTTACGAGCAGTACTTC.

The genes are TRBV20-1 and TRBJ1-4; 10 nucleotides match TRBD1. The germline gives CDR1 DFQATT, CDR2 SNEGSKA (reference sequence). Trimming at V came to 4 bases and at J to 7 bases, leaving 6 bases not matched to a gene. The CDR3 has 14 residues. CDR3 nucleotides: TGCAGTGCTAAACGAGGACAGGGGGGTGAAAAACTGTTTTTT. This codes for CSAKRGQGGEKLFF.

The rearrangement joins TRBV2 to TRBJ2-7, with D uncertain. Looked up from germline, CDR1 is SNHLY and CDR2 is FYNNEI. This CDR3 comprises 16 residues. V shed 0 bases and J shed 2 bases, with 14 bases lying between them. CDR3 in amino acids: CASSEARVTWAYEQYF. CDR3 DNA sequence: TGTGCCAGCAGTGAAGCTCGGGTCACCTGGGCCTACGAGCAGTACTTC.